The 31 T cell receptor beta chains presented below share a single source sample, sequenced in a study of T cells in tumors after PD-1 blockade. Data came from immunoSEQ multiplex PCR; TCRdb stores just in-frame clones and leaves some out. The sample records 10,000 to 15,000 clones, around 57% being singletons. The sequences come from tumor tissue, collected before anti-PD-1 treatment. The receptors shown here come from a human donor with cutaneous squamous cell carcinoma.

The CDR3 region is CASSEEGATNEKLFF. As DNA, the CDR3 is TGTGCCAGCAGTGAAGAGGGGGCGACTAATGAAAAACTGTTTTTT. V is TRBV6-1 and J is TRBJ1-4, with TRBD1 identical over 7 bases. Trimming cost V 1 base and J 2 bases; bases outside gene matches: 1. The CDR3 spans 15 residues. Germline V gene sequence: CDR1 MNHNS, CDR2 SASEGT.

This clone has just a few counts. This sequence joins TRBV6-5 and TRBJ2-2; 8 positions match TRBD2. CDR1 MNHEY and CDR2 SVGAGI come from the germline V gene. The J segment lost 6 bases and the V segment lost 0 bases, leaving 6 bases of the junction unmatched. The CDR3 runs to 16 residues. The CDR3 here is CASSYSGGGTPGELFF. The CDR3 DNA follows: TGTGCCAGCAGTTACTCTGGCGGGGGGACCCCCGGGGAGCTGTTTTTT.

The rearrangement joins TRBV19 to TRBJ1-3; 8 bases align to TRBD1. The CDR3 spans 16 residues. Per germline, CDR1 LNHDA and CDR2 SQIVND (reference sequence). V lost 7 bases to trimming and J lost 3 bases; unmatched junction nucleotides: 11. CDR3 sequence (DNA): TGTGCCAGTACCTGGGCCTCCAGGGGGCGTGGAAACACCATATATTTT. The encoded protein is CASTWASRGRGNTIYF.

This clone qualifies as medium-sized. V is TRBV27 and J is TRBJ1-6; possible D gene TRBD1, 5 bases. V was cut by 2 bases and J by 6 bases, with 11 bases left in between. In germline, CDR1 is MNHEY, CDR2 SMNVEV (reference sequence). CDR3 length: 15 residues. CDR3 DNA: TGTGCCAGCAGTTTAGACGGGGACGGTAATTCACCCCTCCACTTT. As protein: CASSLDGDGNSPLHF.

The V gene is TRBV6-5, the J gene TRBJ2-6; D remains unclear. Trimming removed 2 bases at V and 1 base at J, with 9 bases between. CDR3 length: 16 residues. CDR1 and CDR2 from the germline V gene are MNHEY and SVGAGI. The chain's CDR3 is CASSYRMGSGANVLTF. For the CDR3, the DNA is TGTGCCAGCAGTTACCGGATGGGATCTGGGGCCAACGTCCTGACTTTC.

This chain joins TRBV5-6 and TRBJ1-2; the D gene is possibly TRBD1 (6 bases). The germline V and J ends were trimmed by 5 bases and 2 bases, with 10 bases remaining between them. Germline values: CDR1 SGHDT, CDR2 YYEEEE. The CDR3 runs 13 residues. Written as DNA, the CDR3 is TGTGCCAGCAGGGAAACAGGGAACTATGGCTACACCTTC. This codes for CASRETGNYGYTF.

About this clone itself: This same CDR3 is encoded by further DNA sequences in the sample. This sequence joins TRBV19 and TRBJ2-1, with D unresolved. Trimming took off 5 bases at V and 4 bases at J, with 6 bases between the two ends. This CDR3 has 12 amino acids. CDR1 and CDR2 (germline): LNHDA, SQIVND (reference sequence). This chain's CDR3 is CASSPSYNEQFF. CDR3 DNA: TGTGCCAGTAGTCCCAGTTACAATGAGCAGTTCTTC.

V is TRBV11-3 and J is TRBJ2-3; D assignment may be TRBD1 or TRBD2 (5 bases each). CDR1 and CDR2 (germline): SGHNT, YENEEA. The CDR3 length is 14 residues. V lost 6 bases to trimming and J lost 4 bases, with 14 bases between them. The CDR3 DNA reads as TGTGCCAGCAGTAGGACTGGGGGAGCAGATACGCAGTATTTT. Its protein is CASSRTGGADTQYF.

This clone is categorized as medium-sized. The chain links TRBV7-9 to TRBJ1-1; unclear D gene. The CDR3 length is 13 residues. The germline V gene encodes CDR1 SEHNR and CDR2 FQNEAQ (reference sequence). Trimming shortened V by 5 bases and J by 1 base, and 8 bases separated the two germline ends. Written as DNA, the CDR3 is TGTGCCAGCAGCCCCCTAACGAACACTGAAGCTTTCTTT. Its translation: CASSPLTNTEAFF.

This clone was seen more than once but under ten times. The chain recombines TRBV19 with TRBJ1-3; D possibly corresponds to TRBD1 (6 bases). Looked up from germline, CDR1 is LNHDA and CDR2 is SQIVND (reference sequence). The V and J ends lost 9 bases and 0 bases respectively, with 9 bases between them. The CDR3 is 13 residues long. The CDR3 DNA follows: TGTGCCAGGGACAGCTTCTCTGGAAACACCATATATTTT. This sequence encodes CARDSFSGNTIYF.

The chain recombines TRBV18 with TRBJ1-6; 7 nucleotides agree with TRBD1. In germline, CDR1 is KGHSH, CDR2 LQKENI. Trimming removed 4 bases from V and 17 bases from J; junction bases left unmatched: 8. This CDR3 contains 12 residues. CDR3 coding DNA: TGTGCCAGCTCACGAGACAGGGCGGACTTCCACTTT. Translating it yields CASSRDRADFHF.

This chain joins TRBV18 and TRBJ2-7; no clear D gene. The CDR3 is made up of 11 amino acids. Germline V gene data show CDR1 as KGHSH and CDR2 as LQKENI. With 3 bases removed from V and 5 bases from J, the gap between germline ends came to 5 bases. This chain's CDR3 is CASSPSNEQYF. In DNA, the CDR3 is TGTGCCAGCTCACCGTCTAACGAGCAGTACTTC. Drawing the rest from reference TRBV18 and TRBJ2-7, the complete variable domain is NAGVMQNPRHLVRRRGQEARLRCSPMKGHSHVYWYRQLPEEGLKFMVYLQKENIIDESGMPKERFSAEFPKEGPSILRIQQVVRGDSAAYFCASSPSNEQYFGPGTRLTVT.

The CDR3 protein is CASSLENRETETQYF. The CDR3 DNA follows: TGCGCCAGCAGCTTGGAGAACAGGGAGACAGAGACCCAGTACTTC. The V call is TRBV5-1, the J call TRBJ2-5, with D possibly being TRBD1 (6 bases). V gave up 0 bases and J gave up 4 bases, with 13 bases separating them. Germline lookup yields CDR1 SGHRS and CDR2 YFSETQ. The CDR3 runs to 15 residues.

The chain recombines TRBV28 with TRBJ2-4; TRBD2 aligns across 9 bases. CDR1 and CDR2 from the germline V gene are MDHEN and SYDVKM. V was clipped by 5 bases and J by 0 bases; unmatched bases: 8. The CDR3 contains 17 residues. CDR3: CASSDPSSGVAKNIQYF. The CDR3 region has the DNA TGTGCCAGCAGTGATCCTTCTAGCGGGGTAGCCAAAAACATTCAGTACTTC.

The chain combines TRBV7-9 with TRBJ2-7; the match to TRBD1 covers 11 bases. The CDR3 runs 15 residues. V lost 6 bases to trimming and J lost 5 bases; unmatched junction nucleotides: 9. Germline V lookup: CDR1 SEHNR, CDR2 FQNEAQ (reference sequence). CDR3 amino acids: CASSLGQGARHEQYF. For the CDR3, the DNA is TGTGCCAGCAGTCTCGGACAGGGGGCGCGACACGAGCAGTACTTC.

This sequence joins TRBV29-1 and TRBJ2-3, with 7 bases aligning to TRBD2. After removal of 4 bases from V and 2 bases from J, the junction contained 3 bases not matched to a gene. The CDR3 runs to 13 residues. Looked up from germline, CDR1 is SQVTM and CDR2 is ANQGSEA. The CDR3 nucleotides read TGCAGCGTTGTAGGGACTACCACAGATACGCAGTATTTT. Translated: CSVVGTTTDTQYF.

This sequence joins TRBV19 and TRBJ1-2, with 8 nucleotides matching TRBD1. CDR3 size: 15 residues. The trim removed 4 bases at V and 0 bases at J, leaving 4 bases unmatched. Per the germline V gene, CDR1 is LNHDA and CDR2 is SQIVND (reference sequence). CDR3 amino acids: CASSTWTGSNYGYTF. CDR3 nucleotide sequence: TGTGCCAGTAGTACATGGACAGGGTCTAACTATGGCTACACCTTC.

This clone was found a few times. The CDR3 nucleotides are TGTGCCAGCAGAGGGAGGGTAGCGGGAGCGCATGAGCAGTTCTTC. Translating it yields CASRGRVAGAHEQFF. V is TRBV7-8 and J is TRBJ2-1; 9 positions match TRBD2. V was clipped by 6 bases and J by 8 bases; unmatched bases: 11. This CDR3 has 15 amino acids. Germline V gene data show CDR1 as SGHVS and CDR2 as FQNEAQ.

This CDR3 reads CSVVRIGSAINRQETQYF. For the CDR3, the DNA is TGCAGCGTTGTTAGAATCGGGTCAGCGATAAACCGCCAAGAGACCCAGTACTTC. V gene TRBV29-1 combines with J gene TRBJ2-5, with D uncertain. The germline V and J ends were trimmed by 4 bases and 1 base, with 25 bases remaining between them. The germline V gene has CDR1 SQVTM and CDR2 ANQGSEA. CDR3 size: 18 residues.

The chain uses TRBV28 and TRBJ1-5; D is possibly TRBD1 (5 bases). CDR3 length: 14 residues. Trimming left V 4 bases short and J 5 bases short, with 12 bases between. CDR1 and CDR2 (germline): MDHEN, SYDVKM. CDR3 residues: CASSSPIRDQPQHF. Here the CDR3 DNA reads TGTGCCAGCAGTTCACCGATCAGGGATCAGCCCCAGCATTTT. Complete variable domain (other parts from reference TRBV28 and TRBJ1-5): DVKVTQSSRYLVKRTGEKVFLECVQDMDHENMFWYRQDPGLGLRLIYFSYDVKMKEKGDIPEGYSVSREKKERFSLILESASTNQTSMYLCASSSPIRDQPQHFGDGTRLSIL.

This clone has only a few counts. The J gene is TRBJ1-2, the V gene TRBV25-1; TRBD1 is a possible D gene (6 bases). Between the trimmed V and J ends, which lost 3 bases and 5 bases, there was a span of 16 bases. The germline V gene has CDR1 MGHDK and CDR2 SYGVNS. The CDR3 extends over 15 amino acids. CDR3 region: CASSDSQGNLYGYTF. The DNA of the CDR3 is TGTGCCAGCAGTGACTCACAGGGCAACCTATATGGCTACACCTTC.

This sequence joins TRBV18 and TRBJ1-3, with D maybe TRBD1 (5 bases). The CDR3 is 17 residues long. Trimming removed 3 bases from V and 0 bases from J, with 15 bases in between. CDR1 and CDR2 (germline): KGHSH, LQKENI. CDR3 nucleotide sequence: TGTGCCAGCTCACCTAAGCTCGGGGCCAACTCTGGAAACACCATATATTTT. It is translated as CASSPKLGANSGNTIYF.

This clone showed up just a few times. This chain links TRBV29-1 with TRBJ2-5; D remains unclear. The CDR3 extends over 12 amino acids. Trimming removed 4 bases from V and 5 bases from J, with 11 bases in between. The germline V gene has CDR1 SQVTM and CDR2 ANQGSEA. In DNA, the CDR3 is TGCAGCGTTGTAGAAGGTCGGGAGACCCAGTACTTC. Translating it yields CSVVEGRETQYF.

The chain has TRBV7-3 and TRBJ2-1, with D hard to call. The V end was cut by 5 bases, the J end by 5 bases, with 10 bases between. Germline loops: CDR1 SGHTA, CDR2 FQGTGA. This CDR3 comprises 13 residues. The CDR3 here is CASSLSPNNEQFF. CDR3 bases: TGTGCCAGCAGCCTCTCGCCCAACAATGAGCAGTTCTTC.

CDR3 sequence reads: CASSDRGTGNEKLFF. CDR3 DNA: TGTGCCAGCAGTGATCGGGGGACGGGTAATGAAAAACTGTTTTTT. J is TRBJ1-4 and V is TRBV2; weak D call: TRBD1 (5 bases). V lost 3 bases and J lost 4, with 12 bases in between. Germline values: CDR1 SNHLY, CDR2 FYNNEI. The CDR3 covers 15 residues.

The chain employs TRBV27 and TRBJ2-3; possibly TRBD1 or TRBD2 for D (5 bases each). Trimming left V 5 bases short and J 5 bases short, with 17 bases between. Germline CDR1 MNHEY, CDR2 SMNVEV (reference sequence). CDR3 length equals 15 residues. The CDR3 coding sequence is TGTGCCAGCAGTCCTAGACCAGAGGGGTTAGATACGCAGTATTTT. Translating gives CASSPRPEGLDTQYF.

V is TRBV7-8 and J is TRBJ2-1; D tentatively reads TRBD1 or TRBD2 (5 bases each). The CDR3 is 17 residues long. CDR1 and CDR2 from the germline V gene are SGHVS and FQNEAQ. V lost 1 base, J lost 14 bases, and 27 bases lay in between. As DNA, the CDR3 is TGTGCCAGCAGCTTAGGAGGGTTTAGGGGAAGACGCGGCTCGGAGTTCTTC. Its protein product is CASSLGGFRGRRGSEFF.

This clone was seen more than once but under ten times. The chain recombines TRBV7-8 with TRBJ1-1; TRBD1 is a possible D gene (5 bases). The CDR3 loop spans 14 amino acids. Between the trimmed V and J ends, which lost 2 bases and 5 bases, there was a span of 12 bases. The germline V gene encodes CDR1 SGHVS and CDR2 FQNEAQ. DNA of the CDR3: TGTGCCAGCAGCTTACAGGGAGGGGTTACTGAAGCTTTCTTT. Amino acids: CASSLQGGVTEAFF.

This clone was detected once. The chain couples TRBV27 to TRBJ2-6, with D unclear. Germline V gene lookup returns CDR1 MNHEY and CDR2 SMNVEV (reference sequence). The V and J ends lost 6 bases and 3 bases respectively, with 12 bases between them. CDR3 length equals 15 residues. Written as DNA, the CDR3 is TGTGCCAGCAGCCTATCCGGGCTTGGGGCCAACGTCCTGACTTTC. It encodes CASSLSGLGANVLTF.

The chain combines TRBV6-5 with TRBJ1-2; TRBD1 agrees at 11 bases. V was clipped by 6 bases and J by 5 bases; unmatched bases: 8. The V gene's germline CDR1 is MNHEY and CDR2 SVGAGI. This CDR3 is 15 amino acids long. The CDR3 protein is CASRPGQGARYGYTF. Written as DNA, the CDR3 is TGTGCCAGCAGACCCGGACAGGGGGCGCGGTATGGCTACACCTTC.

The chain recombines TRBV11-2 with TRBJ2-7, with TRBD2 matching over 7 bases. The CDR3 loop spans 15 amino acids. CDR1 is SGHAT, CDR2 FQNNGV, per germline. V lost 3 bases to trimming and J lost 6 bases; unmatched junction nucleotides: 11. The CDR3 nucleotides read TGTGCCAGCAGCTTGGGTGCGGGAGTAACAGCCGAGCAGTACTTC. Translating gives CASSLGAGVTAEQYF.